These T cell receptor beta chains were read from a single sample in a study of siplizumab effects on memory and regulatory T cells. TCRdb's table, derived via immunoSEQ multiplex PCR, lists solely in-frame clones and lacks some. Of 15,000 to 20,000 clones listed, around half are singletons. Their recognized antigens are unknown. The sample comprised CFSE-low (dividing) CD4+ T cells sorted from an allogeneic mixed lymphocyte reaction. These receptors all come from a human donor in good health; the cells came from an allogeneic mixed lymphocyte reaction. Both conserved end residues are part of each CDR3. A D gene is named only where the DNA matches it firmly.

v_gene	d_gene	j_gene	CDR3aa
TRBV28	.	TRBJ1-5	CASMRGNQPQHF
TRBV5-4	.	TRBJ2-5	CASSLSAGAQQETQYF
TRBV6-1	.	TRBJ2-1	CASSLALSSYNEQFF
TRBV5-1	.	TRBJ2-1	CASRSQGLSYNEQFF
TRBV11-2	TRBD1	TRBJ1-2	CASSPGTGSFYGYTF
TRBV11-2	.	TRBJ1-6	CASSLNLGPFRIGNSPLHF
TRBV6-5	TRBD1	TRBJ2-7	CASSRVMGQIYEQYF
TRBV5-6	.	TRBJ2-5	CASSLDSWETQYF
TRBV18	.	TRBJ1-6	CASSPGGNSPLHF
TRBV7-2	.	TRBJ1-5	CASSWDTSSNQPQHF
TRBV2	.	TRBJ2-5	CASSDNRAAETQYF
TRBV4-3	.	TRBJ1-2	CASSQDAGIYGYTF
TRBV5-4	TRBD1	TRBJ1-1	CASRRQGTSTEAFF
TRBV28	TRBD1	.	CASGLGQGRNEQYF
TRBV7-2	TRBD1	TRBJ2-5	CASSFDRGRKETQYF
TRBV30	.	TRBJ2-5	CALTGGGQETQYF
TRBV7-3	TRBD1	TRBJ1-2	CASSLGQGYGYTF
TRBV18	.	TRBJ2-3	CASSPATDTQYF
TRBV20-1	.	TRBJ1-1	CSARNRQEAFF
TRBV6-6	.	TRBJ2-2	CASSYHSGAGELFF
TRBV7-2	TRBD1	TRBJ1-6	CASSSGQGVLSPLHF
TRBV10-3	.	TRBJ1-3	CAIRTGRGGTIYF